One and the same sample provided the 10 T cell receptor beta chains below, sequenced in a study of T-cell memory formation after mild COVID-19. TCRdb recomputed calls from the 5' RACE reads with MiXCR, one row per CDR3 protein. This table has about 320,000 distinct CDR3 sequences, approximately 14% appearing once. Sequenced input: PBMCs or a T cell subset sorted from them (not recorded which). The receptors derive from a man in his late teens or twenties who had mild COVID-19 (a few samples of this study predate the infection). Cell type and time point are not known.

Ten or more counts support this clonotype. V gene TRBV12-3 or TRBV12-4 combines with J gene TRBJ2-1, with a weak D call TRBD2 (6 bases). This CDR3 comprises 16 residues. Trimming removed 7 bases from V and 5 bases from J, with 21 bases in between. The CDR3 DNA follows: TGTGCCAGCACCCAAGAGAGGGGTGGGGGGAACAATGAGCAGTTCTTC. Its translation is CASTQERGGGNNEQFF.

This clonotype was seen a handful of times. The J gene is TRBJ2-7, the V gene TRBV20-1, with 12 bases aligning to TRBD2. CDR1 and CDR2 from the germline V gene are DFQATT and SNEGSKA (reference sequence). V shed 3 bases, J shed 7 bases, and the junction held 7 bases outside the gene matches. This CDR3 spans 14 amino acids. The CDR3 loop reads CSASPTSGGGEQYV. The CDR3 DNA reads as TGCAGTGCTAGCCCGACTAGCGGGGGAGGGGAGCAGTACGTC.

The J gene is TRBJ1-1, the V gene TRBV4-2; D remains unclear. Germline V gives CDR1 LGHNA, CDR2 YNFKEQ. The CDR3 spans 13 residues. The ends were cut back, 1 base at V and 4 bases at J, with 7 bases in the middle. The CDR3 spells CASSQGTLTEAFF. CDR3 DNA: TGTGCCAGCAGCCAAGGGACTCTCACTGAAGCTTTCTTT.

The chain links TRBV7-2 to TRBJ2-3, with 12 nucleotides matching TRBD2. From germline, CDR1 is SGHTA and CDR2 FQGNSA. This CDR3 contains 17 residues. The V gene end was trimmed by 5 bases and the J gene end by 1 base; junction bases not matched to a gene: 7. The CDR3, as DNA: TGTGCCAGCAGCACCCGACTAGCGGGGGATCGCACAGATACGCAGTATTTT. Translation: CASSTRLAGDRTDTQYF.

The rearrangement links TRBV27 to TRBJ2-5; 7 nucleotides match TRBD1. This CDR3 is built from 14 residues. J gave up 2 bases and V 5 bases, and 5 bases lay outside the gene matches. CDR1 is MNHEY, CDR2 SMNVEV, per germline (reference sequence). In nucleotides, the CDR3 is TGTGCCAGCAGTATCCGACAGGGTCAAGAGACCCAGTACTTC. Encoded protein: CASSIRQGQETQYF.

This clonotype was detected a few times. The chain links TRBV7-2 to TRBJ1-1, with a possible D match to TRBD1 (5 bases). Germline V lookup: CDR1 SGHTA, CDR2 FQGNSA. V was trimmed by 1 base and J by 6 bases, leaving 9 bases between them. The CDR3 covers 13 residues. CDR3 DNA sequence: TGTGCCAGCAGCTTAGGGGGGAGAGCTGAAGCTTTCTTT. This sequence encodes CASSLGGRAEAFF. The entire variable domain, with the rest obtained from reference TRBV7-2 and TRBJ1-1, is as follows: GAGVSQSPSNKVTEKGKDVELRCDPISGHTALYWYRQSLGQGLEFLIYFQGNSAPDKSGLPSDRFSAERTGGSVSTLTIQRTQQEDSAVYLCASSLGGRAEAFFGQGTRLTVV.

This clonotype has only a few counts. V is TRBV21-1 and J is TRBJ2-1; the table assigns TRBD1, which was not confirmed against the DNA. TRBV21-1 is a pseudogene segment. This CDR3 has 18 amino acids. CDR3 residues: CASSRRFGAGDSYNEQFF. The CDR3 coding sequence is TGTGCCAGCAGCCGCCGATTTGGGGCGGGGGACTCCTACAATGAGCAGTTCTTC.

This clonotype was seen a few times. The gene calls are TRBV5-1 and TRBJ2-2; no clear D gene. The CDR3 covers 15 residues. The germline V gene has CDR1 SGHRS and CDR2 YFSETQ. V was cut by 2 bases and J by 4 bases, with 12 bases left in between. The DNA of the CDR3 is TGCGCCAGCAGCTTCAGCCGACCCGTCACCGGGGAGCTGTTTTTT. Amino acids: CASSFSRPVTGELFF.

V is TRBV12-3 or TRBV12-4 and J is TRBJ1-2; weak D call: TRBD1 (5 bases). Deletions cut 1 base from V and 6 bases from J, with 12 bases between. This CDR3 has 14 amino acids. In DNA form, the CDR3 reads TGTGCCAGCAGTTTAGGGGCAGGGACTCATGGCTACACCTTC. The encoded protein is CASSLGAGTHGYTF.

This clonotype was counted many times. The chain combines TRBV5-1 with TRBJ2-5; tentatively, D is TRBD1 (6 bases). The germline V gene encodes CDR1 SGHRS and CDR2 YFSETQ. V lost 0 bases and J 2 bases, leaving 8 bases between the germline ends. The CDR3 covers 14 residues. Here the CDR3 reads CASSLGTAQETQYF. DNA of the CDR3: TGCGCCAGCAGCTTGGGGACAGCACAAGAGACCCAGTACTTC.